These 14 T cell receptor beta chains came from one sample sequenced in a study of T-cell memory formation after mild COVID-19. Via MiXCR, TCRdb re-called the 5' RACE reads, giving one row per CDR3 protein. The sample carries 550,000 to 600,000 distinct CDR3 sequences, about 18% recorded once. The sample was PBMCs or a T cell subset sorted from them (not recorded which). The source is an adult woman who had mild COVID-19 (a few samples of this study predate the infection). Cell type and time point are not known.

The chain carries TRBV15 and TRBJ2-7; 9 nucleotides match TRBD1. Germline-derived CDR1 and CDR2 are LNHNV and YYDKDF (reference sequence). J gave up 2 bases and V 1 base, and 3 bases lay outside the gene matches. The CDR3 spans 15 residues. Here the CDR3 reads CATSRGTGEAYEQYF. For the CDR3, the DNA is TGTGCCACCAGCAGAGGGACAGGGGAAGCCTACGAGCAGTACTTC. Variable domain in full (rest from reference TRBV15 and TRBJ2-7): DAMVIQNPRYQVTQFGKPVTLSCSQTLNHNVMYWYQQKSSQAPKLLFHYYDKDFNNEADTPDNFQSRRPNTSFCFLDIRSPGLGDTAMYLCATSRGTGEAYEQYFGPGTRLTVT.

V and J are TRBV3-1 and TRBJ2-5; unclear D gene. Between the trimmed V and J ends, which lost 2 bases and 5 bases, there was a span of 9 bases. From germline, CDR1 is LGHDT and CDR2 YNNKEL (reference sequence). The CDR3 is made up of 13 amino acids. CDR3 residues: CASSQLVAETQYF. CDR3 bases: TGTGCCAGCAGCCAACTCGTAGCTGAGACCCAGTACTTC.

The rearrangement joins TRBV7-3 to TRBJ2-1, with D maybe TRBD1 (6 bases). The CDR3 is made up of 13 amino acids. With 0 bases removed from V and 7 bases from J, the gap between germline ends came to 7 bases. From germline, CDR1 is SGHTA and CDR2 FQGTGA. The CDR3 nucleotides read TGTGCCAGCAGCTTAACGGGGGCTAATGAGCAGTTCTTC. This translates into CASSLTGANEQFF.

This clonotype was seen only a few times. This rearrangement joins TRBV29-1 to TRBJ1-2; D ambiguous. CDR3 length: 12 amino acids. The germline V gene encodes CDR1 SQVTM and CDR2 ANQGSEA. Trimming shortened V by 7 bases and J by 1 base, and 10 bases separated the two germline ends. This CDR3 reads CSGDVGNYGYTF. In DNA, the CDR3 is TGCAGCGGAGACGTCGGTAACTATGGCTACACCTTC.

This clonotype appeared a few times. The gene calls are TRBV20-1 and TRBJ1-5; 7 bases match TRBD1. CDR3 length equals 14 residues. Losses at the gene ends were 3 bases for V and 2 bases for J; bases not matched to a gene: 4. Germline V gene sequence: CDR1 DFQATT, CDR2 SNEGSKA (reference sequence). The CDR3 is CSARPGTGNQPQHF. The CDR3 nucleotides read TGCAGTGCTAGGCCCGGGACAGGCAATCAGCCCCAGCATTTT.

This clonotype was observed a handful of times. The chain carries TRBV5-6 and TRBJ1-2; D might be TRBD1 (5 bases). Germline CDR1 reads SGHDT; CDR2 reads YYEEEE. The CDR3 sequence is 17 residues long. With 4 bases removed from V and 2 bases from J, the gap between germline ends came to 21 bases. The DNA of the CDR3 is TGTGCCAGCAGCATTGGGCCGCAGGGCTCGCTAAACTATGGCTACACCTTC. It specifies CASSIGPQGSLNYGYTF.

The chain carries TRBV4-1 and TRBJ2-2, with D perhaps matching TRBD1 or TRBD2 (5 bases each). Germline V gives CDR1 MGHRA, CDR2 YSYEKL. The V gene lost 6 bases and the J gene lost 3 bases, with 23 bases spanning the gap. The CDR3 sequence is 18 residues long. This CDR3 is CASRPLKGTRIDTGELFF. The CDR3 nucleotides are TGCGCCAGCAGACCCTTAAAAGGGACCCGCATCGACACCGGGGAGCTGTTTTTT.

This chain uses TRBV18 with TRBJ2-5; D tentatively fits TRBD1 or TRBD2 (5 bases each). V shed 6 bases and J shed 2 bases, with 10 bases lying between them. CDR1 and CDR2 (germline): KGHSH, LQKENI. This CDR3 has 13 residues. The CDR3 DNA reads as TGTGCCAGCTCCATGGGGGAACAAGAGACCCAGTACTTC. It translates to CASSMGEQETQYF.

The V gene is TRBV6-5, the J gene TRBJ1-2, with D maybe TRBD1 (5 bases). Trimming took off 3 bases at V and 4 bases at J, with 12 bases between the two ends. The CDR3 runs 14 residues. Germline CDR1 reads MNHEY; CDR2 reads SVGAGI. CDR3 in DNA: TGTGCCAGCAGTTATGGGACGGACGGCTATGGCTACACCTTC. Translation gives CASSYGTDGYGYTF.

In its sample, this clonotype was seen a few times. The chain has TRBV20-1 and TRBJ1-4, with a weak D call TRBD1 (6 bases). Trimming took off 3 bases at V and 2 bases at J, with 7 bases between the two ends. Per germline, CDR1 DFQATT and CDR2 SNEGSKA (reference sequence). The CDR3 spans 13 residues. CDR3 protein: CSARGGTNEKLFF. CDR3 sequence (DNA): TGCAGTGCTAGGGGGGGCACTAATGAAAAACTGTTTTTT.

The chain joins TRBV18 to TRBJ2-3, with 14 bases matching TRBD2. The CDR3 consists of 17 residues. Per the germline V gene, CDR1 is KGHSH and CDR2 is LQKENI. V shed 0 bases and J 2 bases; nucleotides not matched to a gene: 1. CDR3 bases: TGTGCCAGCTCACCACCGGGACTAGCGGGAGTCACAGATACGCAGTATTTT. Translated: CASSPPGLAGVTDTQYF.

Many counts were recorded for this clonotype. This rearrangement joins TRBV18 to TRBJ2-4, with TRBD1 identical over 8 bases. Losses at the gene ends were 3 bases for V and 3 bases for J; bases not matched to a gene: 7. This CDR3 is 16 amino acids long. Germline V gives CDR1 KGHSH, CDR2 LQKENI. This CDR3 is CASSPGQGVVKNIQYF. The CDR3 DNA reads TGTGCCAGCTCACCCGGACAGGGTGTAGTCAAAAACATTCAGTACTTC.

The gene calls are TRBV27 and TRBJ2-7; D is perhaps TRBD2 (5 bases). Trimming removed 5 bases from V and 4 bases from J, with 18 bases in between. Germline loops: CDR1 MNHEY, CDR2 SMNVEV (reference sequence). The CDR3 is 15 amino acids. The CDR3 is CASSATWTDRYEQYF. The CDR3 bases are TGTGCCAGCAGTGCCACCTGGACTGATAGATACGAGCAGTACTTC.

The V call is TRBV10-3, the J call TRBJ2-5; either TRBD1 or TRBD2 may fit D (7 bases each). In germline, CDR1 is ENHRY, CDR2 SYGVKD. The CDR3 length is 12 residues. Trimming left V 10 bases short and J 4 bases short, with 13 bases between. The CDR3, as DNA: TGTGCCAGCCAGGGGGGGGGAGAGACCCAGTACTTC. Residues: CASQGGGETQYF.